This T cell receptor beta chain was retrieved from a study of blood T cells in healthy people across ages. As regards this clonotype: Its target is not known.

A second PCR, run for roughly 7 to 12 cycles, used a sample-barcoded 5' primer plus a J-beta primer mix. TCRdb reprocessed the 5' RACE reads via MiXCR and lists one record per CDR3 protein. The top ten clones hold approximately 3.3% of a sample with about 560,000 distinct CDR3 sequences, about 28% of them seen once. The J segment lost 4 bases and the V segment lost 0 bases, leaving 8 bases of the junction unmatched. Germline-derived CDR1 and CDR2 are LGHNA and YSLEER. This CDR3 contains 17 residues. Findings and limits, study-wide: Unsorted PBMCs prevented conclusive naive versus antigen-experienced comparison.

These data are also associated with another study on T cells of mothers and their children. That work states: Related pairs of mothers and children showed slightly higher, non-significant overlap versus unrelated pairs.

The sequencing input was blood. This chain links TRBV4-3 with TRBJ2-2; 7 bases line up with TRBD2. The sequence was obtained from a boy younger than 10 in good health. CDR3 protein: CASSQDYGLGTTGELFF. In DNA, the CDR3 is TGCGCCAGCAGCCAAGATTACGGACTAGGGACCACCGGGGAGCTGTTTTTT.